What follows are 16 T cell receptor beta chains derived from one specimen sequenced in a study of shared clonotypes between healthy human individuals. Sequencing used immunoSEQ multiplex PCR; TCRdb keeps in-frame clones, though not all of them. The sample yields approximately 180,000 clones, approximately 92% seen once. The source material was naive CD4+ T cells sorted from blood. Subset indicated: CD45RA+ positively selected. These receptor sequences come from a woman aged 25 to 39 in good health.

J is TRBJ2-5 and V is TRBV7-6, with D uncertain. Judging by the DNA end, TRBJ2-7 fits better; the J call may be wrong. The length of the CDR3 is 14 residues. Germline assignment: CDR1 SGHVS and CDR2 FNYEAQ. CDR3 in DNA: TGTGCCAGCAGCTTAGGGGTGATGGGATACGAGCAGTACTTC. Translating it yields CASSLGVMGYEQYF.

The table lists this clone with a count of one. This rearrangement joins TRBV6-5 to TRBJ2-7; 11 bases fit TRBD2. Germline CDR1 and CDR2: MNHEY and SVGAGI. The V segment lost 6 bases and the J segment 2 bases; nucleotides outside the gene matches: 3. This CDR3 region has 14 residues. The DNA for the CDR3 is TGTGCCAGCAGCAAGACTAGCGGGACCTACGAGCAGTACTTC. Its protein is CASSKTSGTYEQYF.

The chain carries TRBV6-4 and TRBJ2-6; no clear D gene. The germline V and J ends were trimmed by 2 bases and 0 bases, with 8 bases remaining between them. The germline V gene has CDR1 MRHNA and CDR2 SNTAGT. The CDR3 totals 16 residues. The CDR3, as DNA: TGTGCCAGCAGTGACGGACCAATCTCTGGGGCCAACGTCCTGACTTTC. It codes for CASSDGPISGANVLTF.

The chain links TRBV15 to TRBJ2-5; 8 positions match TRBD2. V lost 0 bases, J lost 11 bases, and 20 bases stayed unmatched. Germline CDR1 LNHNV, CDR2 YYDKDF (reference sequence). This CDR3 is built from 18 residues. The CDR3 nucleotides read TGTGCCACCAGCAGAGATGGTCTAGCGGGCCTTACCGATCTACGGCAGTACTTC. Its translation is CATSRDGLAGLTDLRQYF.

The gene calls are TRBV28 and TRBJ2-7; 11 nucleotides agree with TRBD2. V shed 7 bases, J shed 7 bases, and the junction held 3 bases outside the gene matches. The CDR3 sequence is 12 residues long. Germline lookup yields CDR1 MDHEN and CDR2 SYDVKM. For the CDR3, the DNA is TGTGCCAGCAAGACTAGCGGGGTGGAGCAGTACTTC. It encodes CASKTSGVEQYF.

The gene calls are TRBV4-2 and TRBJ2-7, with 9 bases matching TRBD1. The V segment lost 0 bases and the J segment 4 bases; nucleotides outside the gene matches: 4. Germline assignment: CDR1 LGHNA and CDR2 YNFKEQ. The CDR3 has 15 residues. The CDR3 DNA is TGTGCCAGCAGCCAAGACAGGACAGGGGCTTACGAGCAGTACTTC. Translated: CASSQDRTGAYEQYF.

The J gene is TRBJ2-5, the V gene TRBV5-1, with 8 positions matching TRBD2. The CDR3 is 14 residues long. From germline, CDR1 is SGHRS and CDR2 YFSETQ. The trim removed 3 bases at V and 1 base at J, leaving 2 bases unmatched. As DNA, the CDR3 is TGCGCCAGCAGCTATGGGACTAGCCAAGAGACCCAGTACTTC. This sequence encodes CASSYGTSQETQYF.

This clone came up once. The V and J genes are TRBV5-8 and TRBJ2-5; D assignment may be TRBD1 or TRBD2 (5 bases each). The J call may be in error: the DNA end matches TRBJ2-7 better. The CDR3 is 17 residues long. CDR1 is SGHTS and CDR2 is YDEGEE in the germline V gene. The CDR3 coding sequence is TGTGCCAGCAGCTTGTGGGGGTGGAAAGGCGAATCCTACGAGCAGTACTTC. Its translation: CASSLWGWKGESYEQYF.

The chain joins TRBV11-2 to TRBJ2-3; the D is unclear. There are 12 residues in the CDR3. Germline lookup yields CDR1 SGHAT and CDR2 FQNNGV. Between the trimmed V and J ends, which lost 3 bases and 0 bases, there was a span of 1 base. CDR3 protein: CASSLSTDTQYF. The DNA of the CDR3 is TGTGCCAGCAGCTTGAGCACAGATACGCAGTATTTT. Filled out from reference TRBV11-2 and TRBJ2-3, the complete variable domain reads EAGVAQSPRYKIIEKRQSVAFWCNPISGHATLYWYQQILGQGPKLLIQFQNNGVVDDSQLPKDRFSAERLKGVDSTLKIQPAKLEDSAVYLCASSLSTDTQYFGPGTRLTVL.

To note about this clone: Other DNA sequences in this specimen translate into the identical CDR3. The chain combines TRBV18 with TRBJ2-5; 7 bases match TRBD1. The J call could be wrong; TRBJ2-7 is a better fit for the DNA end. The germline CDR1 and CDR2 sequences are KGHSH and LQKENI. The CDR3 has 14 residues. The DNA of the CDR3 is TGTGCCAGCTCACCGGGACAGCCCTCCTACGAGCAGTACTTC. It is translated as CASSPGQPSYEQYF.

J is TRBJ2-3 and V is TRBV15; 8 bases are a match to TRBD1. Germline V gene sequence: CDR1 LNHNV, CDR2 YYDKDF (reference sequence). The CDR3 has 15 amino acids. With V trimmed by 4 bases and J by 4 bases, 7 bases remained unmatched. Here the CDR3 DNA reads TGTGCCACCAGCACTCGGACAGGGAATTCAGATACGCAGTATTTT. This gives the protein CATSTRTGNSDTQYF.

The CDR3 DNA is TGTGCCAGCAGCCCTGGACCCGGGACTAGCCCCCACGAGCAGTACTTC. Protein: CASSPGPGTSPHEQYF. The chain combines TRBV7-9 with TRBJ2-7; 9 nucleotides line up with TRBD2. CDR3 length: 16 amino acids. The trim removed 5 bases at V and 5 bases at J, leaving 13 bases unmatched. Germline lookup yields CDR1 SEHNR and CDR2 FQNEAQ (reference sequence).

The gene calls are TRBV28 and TRBJ2-7; TRBD2 agrees at 11 bases. The CDR3 has 16 residues. The germline V gene has CDR1 MDHEN and CDR2 SYDVKM. V lost 7 bases and J lost 4; bases outside the gene matches: 12. The CDR3 loop reads CASTPGGGTSGYEQYF. The CDR3 DNA reads as TGTGCCAGCACCCCAGGGGGGGGGACTAGCGGTTACGAGCAGTACTTC. The entire variable domain, with the rest obtained from reference TRBV28 and TRBJ2-7, is as follows: DVKVTQSSRYLVKRTGEKVFLECVQDMDHENMFWYRQDPGLGLRLIYFSYDVKMKEKGDIPEGYSVSREKKERFSLILESASTNQTSMYLCASTPGGGTSGYEQYFGPGTRLTVT.

This clone showed up just once. The chain employs TRBV6-1 and TRBJ2-7, with TRBD2 matching 12 bases. Trimming took 10 bases from V and 9 from J; bases not matched to a gene: 10. CDR1 MNHNS and CDR2 SASEGT come from the germline V gene. The CDR3 length is 13 residues. This CDR3 reads CATMTSGRSWQYF. The CDR3 DNA sequence: TGTGCCACCATGACTAGCGGGAGAAGTTGGCAGTACTTC.

The J gene is TRBJ1-5, the V gene TRBV14; D gene uncertain. Germline loops: CDR1 SGHDN, CDR2 FVKESK. The CDR3 runs 14 residues. V dropped 1 base and J dropped 2 bases, with 6 bases sitting between them. The chain's CDR3 is CASSQAGGNQPQHF. CDR3 in DNA: TGTGCCAGCAGCCAAGCGGGTGGCAATCAGCCCCAGCATTTT.

The rearrangement links TRBV19 to TRBJ2-1, with D unclear. Trimming took 2 bases from V and 0 from J, leaving 8 bases between them. Germline CDR1 LNHDA, CDR2 SQIVND (reference sequence). This CDR3 is 15 amino acids long. CDR3 amino acids: CASSISGSSYNEQFF. DNA of the CDR3: TGTGCCAGTAGTATATCCGGAAGCTCCTACAATGAGCAGTTCTTC.